The entry that follows covers one T cell receptor beta chain sequence. Its antigen is unknown. Base qualities were left out, and no much larger clone turns up one base away. The CDR3 starts with the cysteine, ends with the phenylalanine, and has 15 residues. The entry retains the CDR3 DNA only, 45 bases that are in frame from base 1. The germline V gene yields LGHNA for CDR1 and YNFKEQ for CDR2. Cut back by 0 bases and 3 bases, the V and J ends lie 9 bases apart. The sample originates from a study of blood T cell repertoires in COVID-19 (dated by TCRdb to 2020 to 2021). Notes on the research overall: The collaborator samples originated in the United States, Italy and Spain and spanned the acute and convalescent phases of COVID-19. The prospective study material was composed of cDNA or gDNA derived from T cells, B-cell-depleted T cells, or PBMCs. The dataset comprised deeply sampled blood TCRbeta repertoires from subjects exposed to, actively infected with, or recovered from COVID-19. The repertoires were released in a freely available public database meant as a resource for research on the immune response to SARS-CoV-2. Samples came from the ongoing ImmuneRACE study (first 160 participants) plus 1,254 subjects from 6 global collaborators. Sample metadata almost always included a de-identified subject ID, COVID-19 status, age in years and sex. HLA class I and class II types, where available, came from metadata supplied by the sample provider rather than from assay-based typing. The investigation overall reported the following: The quantity of clinical and demographic metadata differed by source and by participant and was supplied without curation.

Another Seattle source contributed samples from volunteer blood donors who had recovered from COVID-19. The collaborating institutions used their own protocols to collect whole blood in K2EDTA tubes. For TCRbeta analysis, collaborators shipped samples as frozen whole blood, isolated PBMCs, or DNA extracted from either of those sample types. The immunoSEQ Assay, a bias-controlled multiplex PCR, was used to amplify TCRbeta CDR3 regions from genomic DNA. Per the source publication's procedure: Within the assay, amplification of reference gene primers was used to estimate how many nucleated cells each sample contained. Sequence reads were collapsed and filtered to measure the absolute abundance of every unique TCRbeta CDR3 rearrangement. For each sample, productive Simpson clonality was calculated by taking the square root of Simpson's diversity index across productive rearrangements. The immuneACCESS repertoire file appears here via TCRdb, limited to in-frame rearrangements. These files lack a portion of the clones; in checked studies, under half of the deficit traces to unresolved V genes, and the cause of the others is not known. V and J calls and clone size are copied from that table; D and trimming were computed from the DNA. The sample records roughly 230,000 clones, roughly 89% of which are singletons. The leading ten clones occupy approximately 4.6% of the sample.

The specimen was peripheral blood. The chain is encoded by TRBV4-2 joined to TRBJ1-3; D gene: possibly TRBD1, on 5 matching bases. The origin of this receptor is a woman between 40 and 50 years old who had recovered from COVID-19. The encoded CDR3 is CASSQEGGGGNTIYF. The DNA sequence reads TGTGCCAGCAGCCAAGAGGGGGGGGGTGGAAACACCATATATTTT.